This entry lists 20 T cell receptor beta chains sequenced from one sample in a study of shared clonotypes between healthy human individuals. TCRdb keeps only in-frame clones here, not all; method: immunoSEQ multiplex PCR. The sample lists about 2.4 million clones; roughly 93% were seen once. The sequenced sample was naive CD4+ T cells from PBMCs. Subset of the sample: CD45RA+ positively selected. All receptors come from a man aged 18 to 30 in good health. Some clones in this sample may be carry-over from other donors' samples.

This clone is a singleton in its sample. The V and J genes are TRBV7-3 and TRBJ1-2; 7 bases fit TRBD1. This CDR3 is 12 amino acids long. J gave up 7 bases and V 5 bases, and 4 bases lay outside the gene matches. The germline V gene encodes CDR1 SGHTA and CDR2 FQGTGA. CDR3 in amino acids: CASSDDRAGYTF. As DNA, the CDR3 is TGTGCCAGCAGCGACGACAGGGCTGGCTACACCTTC.

The table lists this clone with a few counts. The rearrangement links TRBV19 to TRBJ1-4; 7 nucleotides align to TRBD1. Unmatched junction bases numbered 6, after V lost 5 bases and J lost 6 bases. Germline CDR1 is LNHDA and CDR2 is SQIVND (reference sequence). This CDR3 contains 14 residues. CDR3 in amino acids: CASSAGTADEKLFF. The DNA of the CDR3 is TGTGCCAGTAGTGCCGGGACAGCTGATGAAAAACTGTTTTTT.

The chain joins TRBV4-1 to TRBJ2-7; tentative D call: TRBD2 (5 bases). This CDR3 spans 15 amino acids. Germline V CDR1 and CDR2: MGHRA, YSYEKL. The germline V and J ends were trimmed by 4 bases and 7 bases, with 20 bases remaining between them. CDR3 amino acids: CASSPPERSRGEQYF. The CDR3 DNA follows: TGCGCCAGCAGCCCCCCCGAGCGGAGCCGCGGGGAGCAGTACTTC.

The J gene is TRBJ2-2, the V gene TRBV30, with a tentative D call TRBD2 (7 bases). V was cut by 5 bases and J by 4 bases, with 17 bases left in between. The CDR3 runs to 15 residues. CDR1 is GTSNPN, CDR2 SVGIG, per germline (reference sequence). The CDR3, as DNA: TGTGCCTGGGCCCTGGGGGGCGGGGGCACCGGGGAGCTGTTTTTT. Translation: CAWALGGGGTGELFF.

This clone was recorded only once. Other DNA sequences in this sample translate to the same CDR3. The CDR3 nucleotides read TGTGCCAGCAGGGACAGGGGGCAATCCTACGAGCAGTACTTC. Amino acids: CASRDRGQSYEQYF. The J gene is TRBJ2-7, the V gene TRBV2; TRBD1 matches at 11 bases. Looked up from germline, CDR1 is SNHLY and CDR2 is FYNNEI. Germline trimming cut 6 bases from V and 1 base from J; bases unmatched to any gene: 2. The CDR3 loop spans 14 amino acids.

Regarding this clone: In the same sample, other DNA sequences code for this CDR3. The chain carries TRBV7-9 and TRBJ1-5, with D tentatively TRBD1 (5 bases). CDR1 and CDR2 (germline): SEHNR, FQNEAQ (reference sequence). This CDR3 has 13 amino acids. V shed 4 bases and J shed 4 bases, with 8 bases lying between them. The CDR3 protein is CASSSRGNQPQHF. The CDR3 DNA reads as TGTGCCAGCAGCTCACGGGGGAATCAGCCCCAGCATTTT.

The chain links TRBV6-6 to TRBJ1-1; unclear D gene. Deletions cut 7 bases from V and 0 bases from J, with 9 bases between. The CDR3 spans 13 residues. The germline CDR1 and CDR2 sequences are MNHNY and SVGAGI (reference sequence). The CDR3 sequence: CASMRVMNTEAFF. The CDR3 region has the DNA TGTGCCAGCATGAGGGTTATGAACACTGAAGCTTTCTTT.

The chain combines TRBV7-8 with TRBJ2-6; D not resolved. The germline CDR1 and CDR2 sequences are SGHVS and FQNEAQ. The CDR3 is made up of 17 amino acids. V was trimmed by 0 bases and J by 4 bases, leaving 13 bases between them. The DNA for the CDR3 is TGTGCCAGCAGCTTAGCCAGACGACCGGCCGGGGCCAACGTCCTGACTTTC. Protein sequence: CASSLARRPAGANVLTF.

As regards this clone: Other DNA sequences in the sample encode the same CDR3. The rearrangement links TRBV5-1 to TRBJ2-7; possibly TRBD1 for D (5 bases). The germline V and J ends were trimmed by 2 bases and 4 bases, with 13 bases remaining between them. The CDR3 is made up of 14 amino acids. Germline CDR1 is SGHRS and CDR2 is YFSETQ. CDR3 amino acids: CASSFRGPEYEQYF. In DNA form, the CDR3 reads TGCGCCAGCAGCTTTAGGGGTCCTGAATACGAGCAGTACTTC.

V is TRBV27 and J is TRBJ2-2; D might be TRBD1 (5 bases). CDR1 is MNHEY and CDR2 is SMNVEV in the germline V gene (reference sequence). There are 13 residues in the CDR3. Trimming shortened V by 7 bases and J by 4 bases, and 10 bases separated the two germline ends. The CDR3 nucleotides read TGTGCCAGCACATTAGGGGTCACCGGGGAGCTGTTTTTT. Translated: CASTLGVTGELFF.

The gene calls are TRBV5-1 and TRBJ1-2; a possible D gene is TRBD1 (6 bases). The CDR3 sequence is 15 residues long. V was shortened by 2 bases and J by 6 bases, with 17 bases between the two germline ends. Germline-derived CDR1 and CDR2 are SGHRS and YFSETQ. Written as DNA, the CDR3 is TGCGCCAGCAGCTTAGGACAGCCGACTCGCGATGGCTACACCTTC. This codes for CASSLGQPTRDGYTF.

This chain links TRBV21-1 with TRBJ2-6. TRBV21-1 constitutes a pseudogene. The CDR3 covers 16 residues. The CDR3 nucleotides read TGTGCCAGCAGCAAAGCGACCCGCTCTGGGGCCAACGTCCTGACTTTC. Its translation is CASSKATRSGANVLTF.

This clone has a single count. The chain couples TRBV6-5 to TRBJ2-7, with TRBD2 identical over 14 bases. The CDR3 spans 16 residues. The trim removed 4 bases at V and 6 bases at J, leaving 8 bases unmatched. Germline V gene lookup returns CDR1 MNHEY and CDR2 SVGAGI. The chain's CDR3 is CASSWTPGLAGGEQYF. The CDR3 DNA reads TGTGCCAGCAGTTGGACCCCCGGACTAGCGGGAGGCGAGCAGTACTTC.

This clone was detected only once. One junction end does not reproduce the germline sequence, and a read error may be involved. The chain recombines TRBV28 with TRBJ1-1; 7 nucleotides align to TRBD1. The CDR3 is made up of 13 amino acids. CDR1 is MDHEN, CDR2 SYDVKM, per germline. The CDR3 DNA follows: TGTGCCAGCAGTTCCCTTAAGTCTTCAGGGGGGATCTTT. It is translated as CASSSLKSSGGIF.

The chain combines TRBV18 with TRBJ2-3; either TRBD1 or TRBD2 may supply D (5 bases each). There are 16 residues in the CDR3. With 3 bases removed from V and 0 bases from J, the gap between germline ends came to 13 bases. Germline loops: CDR1 KGHSH, CDR2 LQKENI. The CDR3, as DNA: TGTGCCAGCTCACCGCCGGGACGGCGAAGCACAGATACGCAGTATTTT. It translates to CASSPPGRRSTDTQYF. Full variable domain (missing parts from reference TRBV18 and TRBJ2-3): NAGVMQNPRHLVRRRGQEARLRCSPMKGHSHVYWYRQLPEEGLKFMVYLQKENIIDESGMPKERFSAEFPKEGPSILRIQQVVRGDSAAYFCASSPPGRRSTDTQYFGPGTRLTVL.

The chain links TRBV5-1 to TRBJ2-1; TRBD2 might be the D (7 bases). Trimming shortened V by 7 bases and J by 5 bases, and 19 bases separated the two germline ends. CDR1 is SGHRS and CDR2 is YFSETQ in the germline V gene. The CDR3 length is 15 residues. The CDR3 is CASAIGGGIDNEQFF. The CDR3 nucleotides read TGCGCCAGCGCCATCGGCGGGGGCATCGACAATGAGCAGTTCTTC.

This chain joins TRBV23-1 and TRBJ2-7, with TRBD1 identical over 9 bases. TRBV23-1 is treated as an ORF (open reading frame) with a function not yet certain. The CDR3 has 14 amino acids. J was trimmed by 1 base and V by 7 bases; bases with no gene match: 5. The CDR3 coding sequence is TGCGCCAGCATTACGACAGGGGGTTCCTACGAGCAGTACTTC. Residues: CASITTGGSYEQYF.

This clone was counted a single time. The chain combines TRBV5-1 with TRBJ1-5, with D perhaps TRBD1 (6 bases). The germline V gene has CDR1 SGHRS and CDR2 YFSETQ. The CDR3 loop spans 15 amino acids. The V end was cut by 3 bases, the J end by 7 bases, with 17 bases between. The CDR3 here is CASSWLGTSDQPQHF. CDR3 coding DNA: TGCGCCAGCAGCTGGCTTGGGACATCGGACCAGCCCCAGCATTTT.

This chain connects TRBV7-9 to TRBJ2-5, with TRBD2 as a possible D gene (7 bases). Judging by the DNA end, TRBJ2-7 fits better; the J call may be wrong. CDR1 and CDR2 (germline): SEHNR, FQNEAQ (reference sequence). This CDR3 has 15 amino acids. CDR3 DNA: TGTGCCAGCAGCTTCCTGGGGGGGCGCGGGCACGAGCAGTACTTC. As protein: CASSFLGGRGHEQYF.

This chain connects TRBV7-2 to TRBJ2-3; tentative D call: TRBD2 (5 bases). The length of the CDR3 is 17 residues. Germline V gives CDR1 SGHTA, CDR2 FQGNSA. Trimming took off 5 bases at V and 6 bases at J, with 24 bases between the two ends. The CDR3 spells CASSAPTTLFSSDTQYF. The CDR3 nucleotides are TGTGCCAGCAGCGCCCCGACTACTCTCTTTAGTTCGGATACGCAGTATTTT. Supplemented by reference TRBV7-2 and TRBJ2-3, the full variable domain reads GAGVSQSPSNKVTEKGKDVELRCDPISGHTALYWYRQSLGQGLEFLIYFQGNSAPDKSGLPSDRFSAERTGGSVSTLTIQRTQQEDSAVYLCASSAPTTLFSSDTQYFGPGTRLTVL.